The 11 T cell receptor beta chains below all came from one sample that was sequenced in a study of T cells in Graves' hyperthyroidism and ophthalmopathy. It was RNA transcripts that yielded the amplified TCR beta CDR3 regions. HTBI primers were the set used in a first-round RT-PCR of the TCR CDR3. From the multiplex PCR reads, TCRdb called clonotypes with MiXCR, one entry per CDR3 protein. The profile covers about 200,000 distinct CDR3 sequences, with about 17% appearing a single time and roughly 49% taken by the ten largest. Sequenced material: blood. The receptors here all came from a woman aged 50 to 60 with Graves' hyperthyroidism.

V is TRBV20-1 and J is TRBJ2-2; weak D call: TRBD1 (6 bases). The germline gives CDR1 DFQATT, CDR2 SNEGSKA (reference sequence). The CDR3 loop spans 17 amino acids. V was clipped by 0 bases and J by 1 base, with 15 bases between them. CDR3 amino acids: CSARDSIGGGNTGELFF. CDR3 DNA sequence: TGCAGTGCTAGAGATTCAATAGGGGGTGGGAACACCGGGGAGCTGTTTTTT.

The gene calls are TRBV5-1 and TRBJ1-5, with D unresolved. The length of the CDR3 is 13 residues. Germline CDR1 reads SGHRS; CDR2 reads YFSETQ. V lost 4 bases and J 3 bases, leaving 8 bases between the germline ends. The CDR3 nucleotides read TGCGCCAGCAGCACGGACGTCAATCAGCCCCAGCATTTT. This sequence encodes CASSTDVNQPQHF.

The rearrangement uses TRBV29-1 and TRBJ1-5; TRBD1 matches at 7 bases. V was clipped by 7 bases and J by 7 bases; unmatched bases: 16. The CDR3 extends over 15 amino acids. Germline V lookup: CDR1 SQVTM, CDR2 ANQGSEA. In DNA form, the CDR3 reads TGCAGCGATAAAAGGAACAGGGGTCATGGCCAGCCCCAGCATTTT. Its translation is CSDKRNRGHGQPQHF.

A note on this clonotype: A clone one base away is much larger, so this may be a read error. This chain uses TRBV20-1 with TRBJ2-5; 7 bases map to TRBD1. The CDR3 is 16 amino acids. Germline CDR1 DFQATT, CDR2 SNEGSKA (reference sequence). The ends lost 1 base at V and 4 bases at J; junction bases unmatched: 12. CDR3 loop: CSARGLGFRTGETQYF. The CDR3 DNA follows: TGCAGTGCTAGAGGGCTGGGGTTCAGGACAGGAGAGACCCAGTACTTC.

This sequence joins TRBV18 and TRBJ2-2; unclear D gene. The CDR3 loop spans 12 amino acids. V shed 2 bases and J shed 6 bases, with 4 bases lying between them. Germline-derived CDR1 and CDR2 are KGHSH and LQKENI. CDR3 region: CASSPDSGELFF. The CDR3 nucleotides read TGTGCCAGCTCACCAGATTCCGGGGAGCTGTTTTTT.

In this sample, this clonotype turned up many times. This chain connects TRBV18 to TRBJ2-5; 7 bases are shared with TRBD1. The CDR3 has 13 amino acids. The junction had 3 bases not matched to a gene; V was cut back by 5 bases and J by 3 bases. Germline assignment: CDR1 KGHSH and CDR2 LQKENI. CDR3 in DNA: TGTGCCAGCTCATCCGGACAGGAAGAGACCCAGTACTTC. Residues: CASSSGQEETQYF.

This clonotype was picked up many times. The junction shows a germline mismatch at one end, possibly a read error. The rearrangement uses TRBV7-7 and TRBJ2-5, with D uncertain. CDR3 length: 15 residues. The germline V gene has CDR1 SSHAT and CDR2 FNYEAQ (reference sequence). This CDR3 reads CASSFGQAHEETQYF. The CDR3 DNA follows: TGTGCTAGCAGCTTCGGTCAGGCCCACGAAGAGACCCAGTACTTC.

This clonotype has a count of ten or more. The chain employs TRBV3-1 and TRBJ1-2; maybe TRBD1 (5 bases). CDR1 LGHDT and CDR2 YNNKEL come from the germline V gene (reference sequence). The CDR3 is made up of 16 amino acids. Trimming removed 4 bases at V and 6 bases at J, with 21 bases between. The CDR3 loop is CASSRTRVRGGNGYTF. The CDR3 nucleotides are TGTGCCAGCAGCCGAACAAGAGTGAGGGGAGGGAATGGCTACACCTTC. The variable domain in full, completed from reference TRBV3-1 and TRBJ1-2, reads DTAVSQTPKYLVTQMGNDKSIKCEQNLGHDTMYWYKQDSKKFLKIMFSYNNKELIINETVPNRFSPKSPDKAHLNLHINSLELGDSAVYFCASSRTRVRGGNGYTFGSGTRLTVV.

This clonotype has a count of ten or more. The chain couples TRBV3-1 to TRBJ1-6; D is perhaps TRBD1 (6 bases). Looked up from germline, CDR1 is LGHDT and CDR2 is YNNKEL (reference sequence). This CDR3 is 15 amino acids long. V was cut by 5 bases and J by 10 bases, with 18 bases left in between. CDR3 coding DNA: TGTGCCAGCAGCTTCCGACAGGAAGGGGGATCACCCCTCCACTTT. This encodes CASSFRQEGGSPLHF.

This clonotype was seen many times. CDR3 coding DNA: TGTGCCAGCAGTTTCGGGGGGAAGAATCAGCCCCAGCATTTT. It encodes CASSFGGKNQPQHF. The rearrangement links TRBV12-3 or TRBV12-4 to TRBJ1-5, with TRBD1 as a possible D gene (5 bases). Trimming stripped 3 bases from V and 4 bases from J, with 10 bases between. The CDR3 length is 14 residues.

This clonotype has a handful of counts. J is TRBJ2-5 and V is TRBV7-9; D perhaps matches TRBD1 (7 bases). The CDR3 has 14 residues. Germline V lookup: CDR1 SEHNR, CDR2 FQNEAQ (reference sequence). V was pared by 7 bases and J by 2 bases, with 14 bases between. CDR3 region: CASTHPGGQETQYF. The CDR3 DNA sequence: TGTGCCAGCACCCACCCAGGGGGGCAAGAGACCCAGTACTTC.